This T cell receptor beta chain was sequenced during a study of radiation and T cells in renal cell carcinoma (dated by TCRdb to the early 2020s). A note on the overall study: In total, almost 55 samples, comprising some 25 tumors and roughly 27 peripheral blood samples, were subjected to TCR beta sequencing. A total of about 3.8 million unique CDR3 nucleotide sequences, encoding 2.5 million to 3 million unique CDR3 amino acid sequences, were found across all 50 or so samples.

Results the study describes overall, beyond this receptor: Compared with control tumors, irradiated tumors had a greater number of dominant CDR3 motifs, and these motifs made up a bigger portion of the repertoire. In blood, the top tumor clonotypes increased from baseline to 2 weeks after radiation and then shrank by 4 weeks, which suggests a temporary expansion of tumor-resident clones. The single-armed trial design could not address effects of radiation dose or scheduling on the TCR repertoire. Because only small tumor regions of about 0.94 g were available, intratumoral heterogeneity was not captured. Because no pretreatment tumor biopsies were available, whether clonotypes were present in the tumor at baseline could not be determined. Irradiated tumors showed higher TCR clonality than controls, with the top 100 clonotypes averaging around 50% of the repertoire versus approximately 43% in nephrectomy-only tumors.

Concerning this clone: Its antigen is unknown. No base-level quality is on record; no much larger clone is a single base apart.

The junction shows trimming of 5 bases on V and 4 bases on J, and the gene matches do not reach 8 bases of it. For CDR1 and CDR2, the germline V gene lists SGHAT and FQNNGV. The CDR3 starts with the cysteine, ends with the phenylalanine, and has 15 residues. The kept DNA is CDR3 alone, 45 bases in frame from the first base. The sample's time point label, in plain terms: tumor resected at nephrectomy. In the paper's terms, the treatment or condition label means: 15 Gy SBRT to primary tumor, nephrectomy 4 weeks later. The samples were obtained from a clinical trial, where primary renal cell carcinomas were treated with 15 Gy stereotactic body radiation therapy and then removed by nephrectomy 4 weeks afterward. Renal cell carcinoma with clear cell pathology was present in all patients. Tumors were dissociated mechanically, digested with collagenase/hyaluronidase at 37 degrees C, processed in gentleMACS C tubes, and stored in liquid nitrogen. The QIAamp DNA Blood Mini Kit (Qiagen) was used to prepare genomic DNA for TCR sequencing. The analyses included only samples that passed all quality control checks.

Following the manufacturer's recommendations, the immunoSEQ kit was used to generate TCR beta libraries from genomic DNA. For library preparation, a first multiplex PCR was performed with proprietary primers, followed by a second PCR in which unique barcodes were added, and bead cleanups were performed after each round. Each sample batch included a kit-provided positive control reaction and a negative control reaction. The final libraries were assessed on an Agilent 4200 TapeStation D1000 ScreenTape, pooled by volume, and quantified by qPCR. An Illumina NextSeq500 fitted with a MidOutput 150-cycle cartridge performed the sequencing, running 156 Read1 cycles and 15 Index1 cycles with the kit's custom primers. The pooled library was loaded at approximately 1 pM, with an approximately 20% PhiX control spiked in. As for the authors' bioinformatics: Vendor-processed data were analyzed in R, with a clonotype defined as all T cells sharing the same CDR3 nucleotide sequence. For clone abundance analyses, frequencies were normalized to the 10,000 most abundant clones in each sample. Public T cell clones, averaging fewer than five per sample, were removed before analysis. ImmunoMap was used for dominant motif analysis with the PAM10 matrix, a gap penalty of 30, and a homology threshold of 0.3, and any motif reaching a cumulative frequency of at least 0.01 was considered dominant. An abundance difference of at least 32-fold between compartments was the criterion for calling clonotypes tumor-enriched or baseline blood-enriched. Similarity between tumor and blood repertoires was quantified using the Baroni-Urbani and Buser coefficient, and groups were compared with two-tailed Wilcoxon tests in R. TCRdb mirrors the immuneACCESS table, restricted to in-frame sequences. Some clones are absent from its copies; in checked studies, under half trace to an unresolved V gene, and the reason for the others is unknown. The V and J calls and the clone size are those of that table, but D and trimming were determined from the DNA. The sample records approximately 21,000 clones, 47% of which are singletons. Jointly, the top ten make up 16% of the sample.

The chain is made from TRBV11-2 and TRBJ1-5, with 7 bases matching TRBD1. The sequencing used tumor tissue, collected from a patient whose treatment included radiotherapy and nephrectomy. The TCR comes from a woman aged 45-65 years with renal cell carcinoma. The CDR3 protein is CASSKRTGVNQPQHF. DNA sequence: TGTGCCAGCAGCAAAAGAACAGGGGTGAATCAGCCCCAGCATTTT.